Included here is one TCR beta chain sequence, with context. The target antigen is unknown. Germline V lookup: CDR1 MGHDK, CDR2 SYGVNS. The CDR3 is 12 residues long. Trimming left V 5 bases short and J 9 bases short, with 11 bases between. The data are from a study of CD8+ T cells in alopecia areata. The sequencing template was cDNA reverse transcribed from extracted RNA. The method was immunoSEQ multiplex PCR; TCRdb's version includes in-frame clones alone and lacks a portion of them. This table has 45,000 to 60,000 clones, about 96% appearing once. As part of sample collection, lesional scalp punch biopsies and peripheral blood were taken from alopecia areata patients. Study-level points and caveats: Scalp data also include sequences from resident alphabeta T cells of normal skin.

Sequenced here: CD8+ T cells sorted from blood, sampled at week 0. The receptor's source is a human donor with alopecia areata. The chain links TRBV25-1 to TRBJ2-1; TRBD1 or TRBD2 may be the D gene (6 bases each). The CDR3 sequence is CASSWGAGEQFF. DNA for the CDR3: TGTGCCAGCAGTTGGGGGGCCGGTGAGCAGTTCTTC.